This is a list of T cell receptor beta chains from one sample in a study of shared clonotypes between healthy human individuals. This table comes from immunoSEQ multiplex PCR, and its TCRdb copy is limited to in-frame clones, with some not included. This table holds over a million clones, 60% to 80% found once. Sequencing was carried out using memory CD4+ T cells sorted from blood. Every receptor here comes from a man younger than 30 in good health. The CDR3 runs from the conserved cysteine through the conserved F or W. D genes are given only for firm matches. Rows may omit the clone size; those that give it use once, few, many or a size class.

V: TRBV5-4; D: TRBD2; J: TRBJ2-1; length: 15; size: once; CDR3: CASSLPGLAGNEQFF; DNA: TGTGCCAGCAGCTTACCGGGACTAGCGGGGAATGAGCAGTTCTTC
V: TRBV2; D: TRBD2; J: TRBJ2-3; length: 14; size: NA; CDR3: CASIRVAGPDTQYF; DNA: TGTGCCAGCATCAGAGTAGCGGGACCAGATACGCAGTATTTT
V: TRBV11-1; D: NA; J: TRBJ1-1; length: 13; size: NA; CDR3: CASSLQPNTEAFF; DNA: TGTGCCAGCAGCTTACAGCCGAACACTGAAGCTTTCTTT
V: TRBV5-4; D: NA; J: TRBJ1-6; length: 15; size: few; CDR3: CASSVPGTPNSPLHF; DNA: TGTGCCAGCAGCGTTCCCGGGACACCTAATTCACCCCTCCACTTT
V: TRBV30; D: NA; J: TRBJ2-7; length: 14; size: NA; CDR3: CAWTWDTQSYEQYF; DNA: TGTGCCTGGACTTGGGACACCCAATCCTACGAGCAGTACTTC
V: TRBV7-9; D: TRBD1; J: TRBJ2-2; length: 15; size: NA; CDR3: CASSLDRGYTGELFF; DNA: TGTGCCAGCAGCTTGGACAGGGGGTACACCGGGGAGCTGTTTTTT
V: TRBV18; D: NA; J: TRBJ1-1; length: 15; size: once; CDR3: CASSPQATPNTEAFF; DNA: TGTGCCAGCTCACCTCAGGCCACCCCGAACACTGAAGCTTTCTTT
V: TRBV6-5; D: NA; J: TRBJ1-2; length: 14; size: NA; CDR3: CASRLVVGDYGYTF; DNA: TGTGCCAGCAGACTCGTAGTGGGGGACTATGGCTACACCTTC
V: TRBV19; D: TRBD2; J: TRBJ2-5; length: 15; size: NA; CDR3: CASSIGGLTQETQYF; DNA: TGTGCCAGTAGTATAGGGGGACTAACACAAGAGACCCAGTACTTC
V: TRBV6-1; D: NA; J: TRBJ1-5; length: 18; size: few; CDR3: CASSEPPGSRGSTQPQHF; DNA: TGTGCCAGCAGTGAACCCCCTGGGTCCAGGGGCAGTACTCAACCCCAGCATTTT
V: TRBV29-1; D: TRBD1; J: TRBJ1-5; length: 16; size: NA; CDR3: CSVVTGTGGFGQPQHF; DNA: TGCAGCGTTGTCACAGGGACAGGGGGATTTGGGCAGCCCCAGCATTTT
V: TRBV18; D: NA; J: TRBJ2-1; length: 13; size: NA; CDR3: CASSPPGSHEQFF; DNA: TGTGCCAGCTCACCACCCGGTTCGCATGAGCAGTTCTTC
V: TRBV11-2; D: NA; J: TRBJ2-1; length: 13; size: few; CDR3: CASSLSAGNEQFF; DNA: TGTGCCAGCAGCTTATCCGCCGGCAATGAGCAGTTCTTC
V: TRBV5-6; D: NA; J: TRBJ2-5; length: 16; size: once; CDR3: CASSWKPPQVQETQYF; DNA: TGTGCCAGCAGCTGGAAGCCCCCCCAAGTTCAAGAGACCCAGTACTTC
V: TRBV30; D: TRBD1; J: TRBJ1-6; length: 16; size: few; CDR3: CAWSSSGTGRNSPLHF; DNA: TGTGCCTGGAGTTCTAGCGGGACAGGGAGAAATTCACCCCTCCACTTT
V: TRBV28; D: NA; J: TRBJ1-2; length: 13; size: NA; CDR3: CASSHNSNYGYTF; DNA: TGTGCCAGCAGTCATAACTCTAACTATGGCTACACCTTC
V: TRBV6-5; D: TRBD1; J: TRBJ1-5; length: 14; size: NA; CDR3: CASSLRDSNQPQHF; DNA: TGCGCCAGCAGCCTTCGGGACAGTAATCAGCCCCAGCATTTT
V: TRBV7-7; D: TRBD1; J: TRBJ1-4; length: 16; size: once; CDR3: CASSSRGGQINEKLFF; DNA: TGTGCTAGCAGCTCCCGGGGGGGACAGATTAATGAAAAACTGTTTTTT
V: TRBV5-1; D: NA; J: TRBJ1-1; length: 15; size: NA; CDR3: CASSLSSGMNTEAFF; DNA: TGCGCCAGCAGCTTGAGTTCGGGCATGAACACTGAAGCTTTCTTT
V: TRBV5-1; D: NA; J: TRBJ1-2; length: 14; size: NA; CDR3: CASSPNRGSYGYTF; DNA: TGCGCCAGCAGCCCGAACCGGGGCAGCTATGGCTACACCTTC
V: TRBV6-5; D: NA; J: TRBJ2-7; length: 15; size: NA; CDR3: CASSYGGSPSYEQYF; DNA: TGTGCCAGCAGTTACGGTGGATCCCCCTCCTACGAGCAGTACTTC
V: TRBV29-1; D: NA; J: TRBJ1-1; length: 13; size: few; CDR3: CSVEVGIGTEAFF; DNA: TGCAGCGTTGAAGTAGGGATAGGCACTGAAGCTTTCTTT
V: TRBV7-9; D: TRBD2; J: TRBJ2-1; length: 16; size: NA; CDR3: CASSSRTSGGMNEQFF; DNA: TGTGCCAGCAGCTCCAGAACTAGCGGGGGGATGAATGAGCAGTTCTTC
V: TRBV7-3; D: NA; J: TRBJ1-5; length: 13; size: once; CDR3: CASSLNRDQPQHF; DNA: TGTGCCAGCAGTCTAAACAGGGATCAGCCCCAGCATTTT
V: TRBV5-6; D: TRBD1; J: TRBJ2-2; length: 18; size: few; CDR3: CASSRKGQTFANTGELFF; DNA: TGTGCCAGCAGCCGAAAGGGACAGACGTTCGCGAACACCGGGGAGCTGTTTTTT
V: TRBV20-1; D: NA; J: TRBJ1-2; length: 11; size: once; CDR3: CSAQGETGYTF; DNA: TGCAGTGCTCAGGGAGAGACTGGCTACACCTTC
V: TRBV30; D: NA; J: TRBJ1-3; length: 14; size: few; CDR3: CAWSVRSSGNTIYF; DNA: TGTGCCTGGAGTGTACGGAGCTCTGGAAACACCATATATTTT